This T cell receptor (beta chain) originates from a study of T cells expressing NK-cell markers (TCRdb year 2020). For the wider study: In sorted CD3+CD56+NKG2C+, CD3+CD56+NKG2C- and CD3+CD56-NKG2C+ T-cell subsets from about 8 donors, TCR beta-chain repertoires were profiled. Seven of the eight sequenced donors were HCMV-seropositive and one was HCMV-seronegative. All eight donors whose samples were sequenced were randomly selected healthy volunteers, three of them men and five women. The libraries were sequenced on Illumina HiSeq 2000/2500, MiSeq or NextSeq, producing 2 x 150 bp reads.

About this clonotype: No cognate antigen has been identified for it.

A commercial ELISA kit detecting HCMV-specific IgG in serum was used to determine HCMV serostatus. Ficoll density gradient centrifugation was used to isolate peripheral blood mononuclear cells from blood. Summary of the overall study and its limitations: Whether the expanded NKG2C-expressing T cell clones were specific for HCMV antigens remained unclear. Those dominant clonotypes were again the most abundant among CD3+CD56-NKG2C+ cells in several donors, at about 28.3-65%. In several donors, the dominant CD3+CD56+NKG2C+ clonotypes were among the top 10 CD8+ clonotypes and accounted for roughly 1.0-7.5% of CD8+ T cells.

The data were produced on an Illumina HiSeq 2000. 5'RACE template switching, by which a universal primer site and unique molecular identifiers were added, was used to make TCR beta cDNA libraries. cDNA synthesis was primed from the TCR beta constant segment and was followed by two successive PCR amplification steps. Per the source publication's procedure: MIGEC handled demultiplexing of the reads and grouping by UMI, while MiTCR was used to assemble and quantify clonotypes. To remove erroneous sequences, TCR cDNA sequences were retained only when supported by two or more reads. The tcR package was used for downstream repertoire analysis, and clonotypes were matched across fractions by CDR3 nucleotide sequence plus V segment. Antigen specificity was annotated against VDJdb with VDJmatch, allowing one amino acid substitution in CDR3. Based on TCRdb reprocessing of the reads, there is one entry per CDR3 protein sequence, and DNA is missing. For this entry, the V and J calls and clone size follow TCRdb and not the study's own pipeline. This sample's table carries about 460,000 distinct CDR3 sequences. The ten largest account for more than 1.4% of the sample.

The sequence was collected from a woman in her forties or fifties in good health. Donor details come from another sample of the same person, matched by shared clones. Sequencing was done on a sample of blood T cells: a sorted CD56 or NKG2C T cell subset, CD4+ or CD8+ T cells, or bulk PBMC T cells (not recorded which).

Here the CDR3 is given as CASRKTGGAGESAQYF. Here the chain combines TRBV2 and TRBJ2-3; lacking DNA, the TRBD1 call made by TCRdb goes unchecked. Via the germline V gene, CDR1 is SNHLY and CDR2 FYNNEI. Taken from cysteine to phenylalanine, the CDR3 has 16 residues. The record lacks a DNA sequence.